This TCR beta chain derives from a study of T cell responses to AZD1222 COVID-19 vaccine (dated by TCRdb to about 2021). Background on the whole study: TCR sequencing was performed for roughly 250 trial participants, of whom around 200 were given two doses of AZD1222 and 26 were given two doses of MenACWY control vaccine. Trial participants were enrolled by age into subgroups of 18-55, 56-69 and 70-plus years, and roughly 150, 30 and 60 TCR-sequenced participants, respectively, were included in these subgroups.

Results the study describes overall, beyond this receptor: After two AZD1222 doses, both the breadth and the depth of spike-specific TCRs were significantly higher than at day 0 and than in MenACWY recipients. The 56-69-year group was small, and its depth increase did not reach significance, likely because of low power. Vaccine-associated CD4 TCRs spanned the whole spike protein, with dominant responses in regions 160-218 and 743-854. Conclusions about previously exposed vaccinees are limited because only five or six AZD1222 recipients were SARS-CoV-2 seropositive at baseline. Most participants were white British and females outnumbered males, and the authors suggested that clonal diversity may have been underestimated. Because no day 14 peak-response samples were available, the repertoires could be characterized only after the peak T cell response. Reportedly, almost half of the unique spike-specific TCRs recognized epitopes lying outside the regions that are mutated in the B.1.351 and B.1.1.7 variants.

For this clone: Its binding antigen is unknown. There are no base qualities to consult, and no much larger clone falls within one base.

Reading from cysteine to phenylalanine, the CDR3 counts 14 amino acids. Only the CDR3 DNA is retained, 42 bases long and in frame from the first base. The junction carries 15 bases between V and J, which are trimmed by 3 bases and 7 bases respectively. Via the germline V gene (reference sequence), CDR1 is MNHEY and CDR2 SMNVEV. The CDR3 regions of human TCRbeta chains were analyzed by immunosequencing. Per the original workflow: Repertoire TCRs were matched against a reference library of SARS-CoV-2-specific TCRs generated with the MIRA antigen-specificity platform. Breadth was defined as the fraction of unique TCRs that were SARS-CoV-2-associated. Depth was defined as the fraction of total T cells that were SARS-CoV-2-associated. Using the MIRA data, each spike-specific TCR was mapped to the spike region that the TCR reacts to and placed in a CD4 or CD8 class. Log10-transformed breadth and depth values were compared by one-way ANOVA with Sidak's multiple comparisons tests. In TCRdb, the immuneACCESS table is reduced to in-frame sequences with V and J assigned. These tables do not hold every clone; where another copy was compared, an unresolved V gene accounts for under half, and the others remain unexplained. V, J and clone size were drawn from that table, and D and trimming were deduced from the DNA. The sample records more than 80,000 clones, roughly 91% of which are singletons. Less than 10% of the sample lies in the top ten.

The time point label here, explained by the study, means: about 28 days (+/-7) after the second vaccine dose. AZD1222 recipients whose second dose came at about 4 weeks and those whose second dose came at about 12 weeks were combined into one group, since spike-specific TCR depth and breadth did not differ between the two schedules. Vaccinee samples came from UK trials COV001 and COV002, including a single-blind randomized controlled phase 2/3 trial of AZD1222 (ChAdOx1 nCoV-19) in healthy adults. For TCRbeta chain sequencing, PBMC samples were collected from trial participants at day 0 and at day 28 after the second dose.

The sequenced sample was peripheral blood, obtained 28 days after the second AZD1222 dose. The rearranged chain carries TRBV27 and TRBJ1-2; a tentative D match to TRBD1 spans 5 bases. This receptor was taken from an adult who received the AZD1222 COVID-19 vaccine. The sequence in DNA is TGTGCCAGCAGTTTCCTCGCAGGGTTCGGTGGCTACACCTTC. It translates to CASSFLAGFGGYTF.